A selection of T cell receptor beta chains follows, all from one sample in a study of T cells in Graves' hyperthyroidism and ophthalmopathy. TCRdb itself ran the multiplex PCR reads through MiXCR, one entry per CDR3 protein. The sample shows under 800,000 distinct CDR3 sequences, 12% to 15% of them seen only once. Sequencing used blood. These receptors were collected from a young woman with Graves' hyperthyroidism. Each CDR3 is given with its conserved first and last residue. Fields, in order: CDR3 length, D gene, J gene, V gene, clone size, CDR3 protein, CDR3 DNA. The D gene is left open where the match is weak. Size is stated for part of the rows, as once, few or many counts, or as a class when the clone is expanded.

15 | . | TRBJ2-3 | TRBV3-1 | many | CASSLAITSTDTQYF | TGTGCCAGCAGCCTAGCGATAACTAGCACAGATACGCAGTATTTT
16 | TRBD2 | TRBJ2-7 | TRBV7-9 | . | CASRARTSGSAYEQYF | TGTGCCAGCAGAGCTAGGACTAGCGGGAGTGCCTACGAGCAGTACTTC
15 | . | TRBJ1-5 | TRBV6-5 | few | CASSYDGTGGKPQHF | TGTGCCAGCAGTTACGACGGGACGGGGGGCAAGCCCCAGCATTTT
19 | TRBD2 | TRBJ2-1 | TRBV18 | . | CASSPPTSGRALPNNEQFF | TGTGCCAGCTCACCACCCACTAGCGGGAGGGCCTTACCCAACAATGAGCAGTTCTTC
13 | . | TRBJ1-1 | TRBV25-1 | few | CASSRASDTEAFF | TGTGCCAGCAGCAGGGCGTCAGACACTGAAGCTTTCTTT
15 | . | TRBJ1-5 | TRBV29-1 | many | CSVLEDRSSNQPQHF | TGCAGCGTTTTAGAAGACAGGAGCAGCAATCAGCCCCAGCATTTT
16 | . | TRBJ1-4 | TRBV18 | many | CASSPTPGLTNEKLFF | TGTGCCAGCTCACCAACCCCCGGCTTAACTAATGAAAAACTGTTTTTT
14 | . | TRBJ2-7 | TRBV5-1 | many | CASSLYGGKYEQYF | TGCGCCAGCAGCTTGTATGGCGGTAAATACGAGCAGTACTTC
15 | TRBD2 | TRBJ2-5 | TRBV13 | . | CASRILTSGKETQYF | TGTGCCAGCAGAATACTGACTAGCGGAAAAGAGACCCAGTACTTC
13 | . | TRBJ2-1 | TRBV7-3 | many | CASSLESVERKFF | TGTGCCAGCAGCTTAGAAAGCGTCGAGCGGAAGTTCTTC